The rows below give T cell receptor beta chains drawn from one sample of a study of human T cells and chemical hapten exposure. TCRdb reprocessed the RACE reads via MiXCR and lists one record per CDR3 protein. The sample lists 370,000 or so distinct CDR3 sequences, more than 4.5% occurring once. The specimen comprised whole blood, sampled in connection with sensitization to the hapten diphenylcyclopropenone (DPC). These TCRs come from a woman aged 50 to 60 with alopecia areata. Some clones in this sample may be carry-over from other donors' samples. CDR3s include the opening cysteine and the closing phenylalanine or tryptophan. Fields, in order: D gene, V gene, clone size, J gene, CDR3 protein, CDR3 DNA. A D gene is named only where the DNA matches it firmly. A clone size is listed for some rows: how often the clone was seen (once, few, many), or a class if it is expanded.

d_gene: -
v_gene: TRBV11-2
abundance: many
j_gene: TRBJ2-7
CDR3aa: CASSFRGGESYEQYF
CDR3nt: TGTGCCAGCAGCTTCCGCGGAGGGGAGTCCTACGAGCAGTACTTC

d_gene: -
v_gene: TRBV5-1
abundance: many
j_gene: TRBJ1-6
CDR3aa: CASSSKLNSPLHF
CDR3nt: TGCGCCAGCAGCTCCAAGCTTAATTCACCCCTCCACTTT

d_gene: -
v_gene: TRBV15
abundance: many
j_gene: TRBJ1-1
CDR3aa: CATSRAGGQANTEAFF
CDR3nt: TGTGCCACCAGCAGGGCTGGGGGGCAGGCGAACACTGAAGCTTTCTTT

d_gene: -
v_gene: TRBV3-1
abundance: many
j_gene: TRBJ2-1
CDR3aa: CASSHQQYNEQFF
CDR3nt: TGTGCCAGCAGCCACCAACAATACAATGAGCAGTTCTTC

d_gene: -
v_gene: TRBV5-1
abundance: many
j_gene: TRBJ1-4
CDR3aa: CASSLSGREKLFF
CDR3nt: TGCGCCAGCAGCTTGAGCGGACGGGAAAAACTGTTTTTT

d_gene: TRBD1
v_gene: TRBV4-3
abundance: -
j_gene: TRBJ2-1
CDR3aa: CASSVTGGEYNEQFF
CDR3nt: TGCGCCAGCAGCGTGACAGGGGGCGAATACAATGAGCAGTTCTTC

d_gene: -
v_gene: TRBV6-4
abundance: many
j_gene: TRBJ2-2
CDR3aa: CASSREGRVNTGELFF
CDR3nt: TGTGCCAGCAGTCGAGAGGGGCGGGTGAACACCGGGGAGCTGTTTTTT

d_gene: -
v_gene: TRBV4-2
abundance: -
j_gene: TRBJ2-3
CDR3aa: CASSQEVAGNEGDTQYF
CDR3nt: TGTGCCAGCAGCCAAGAAGTAGCCGGGAACGAGGGTGATACGCAGTATTTT

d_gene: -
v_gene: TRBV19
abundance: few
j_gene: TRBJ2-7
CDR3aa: CASARWDESYEQYF
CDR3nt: TGTGCCAGTGCGCGTTGGGACGAATCCTACGAGCAGTACTTC

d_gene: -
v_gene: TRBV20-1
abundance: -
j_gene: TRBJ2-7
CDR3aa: CSALNRALSYEQYF
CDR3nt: TGCAGTGCTTTAAACAGGGCGCTCTCCTACGAGCAGTACTTC

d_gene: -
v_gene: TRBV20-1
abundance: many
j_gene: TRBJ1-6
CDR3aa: CSARDGWDSPLHF
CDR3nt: TGCAGTGCTAGGGATGGTTGGGATTCACCCCTCCACTTT

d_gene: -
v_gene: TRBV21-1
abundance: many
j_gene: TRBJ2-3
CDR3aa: CAPETRASSDTQYF
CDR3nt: TGTGCCCCCGAAACGAGGGCCAGCTCCGATACGCAGTATTTT

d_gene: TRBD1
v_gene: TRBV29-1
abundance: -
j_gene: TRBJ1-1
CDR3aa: CSVEVDTGAAFF
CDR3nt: TGCAGCGTTGAAGTAGACACAGGGGCAGCTTTCTTT

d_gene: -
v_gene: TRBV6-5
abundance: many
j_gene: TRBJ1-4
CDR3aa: CASRTGGDNEKLFF
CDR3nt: TGTGCCAGCAGGACGGGGGGGGATAATGAAAAACTGTTTTTT

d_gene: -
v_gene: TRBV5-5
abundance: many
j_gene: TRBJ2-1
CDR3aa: CASSLGGGPPDEQFF
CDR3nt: TGTGCCAGCAGCTTAGGGGGAGGGCCTCCGGATGAGCAGTTCTTC

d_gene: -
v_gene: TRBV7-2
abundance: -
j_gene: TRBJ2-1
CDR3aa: CASSLEAHYNEQFF
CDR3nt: TGTGCCAGCAGCCTAGAGGCTCACTACAATGAGCAGTTCTTC

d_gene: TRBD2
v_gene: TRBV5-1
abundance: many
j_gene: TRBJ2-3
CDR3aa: CASSLDASGSSDTQYF
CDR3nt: TGCGCCAGCAGCTTGGATGCTAGCGGGAGTTCGGATACGCAGTATTTT

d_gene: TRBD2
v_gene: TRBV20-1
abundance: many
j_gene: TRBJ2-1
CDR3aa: CSTAGGTYNEQFF
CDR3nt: TGCAGTACAGCGGGAGGGACCTACAATGAGCAGTTCTTC

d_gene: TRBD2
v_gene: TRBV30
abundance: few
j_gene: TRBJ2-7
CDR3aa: CAWSGLAGGPGYEQYF
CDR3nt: TGTGCCTGGAGTGGCCTAGCGGGAGGGCCCGGCTACGAGCAGTACTTC

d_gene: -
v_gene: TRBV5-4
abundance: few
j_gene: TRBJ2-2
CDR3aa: CASSLGRGRNTGELFF
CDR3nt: TGTGCCAGCAGCTTGGGCCGGGGGCGGAACACCGGGGAGCTGTTTTTT

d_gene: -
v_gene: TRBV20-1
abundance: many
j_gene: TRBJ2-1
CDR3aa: CSARDYLAGEQFF
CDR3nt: TGCAGTGCTAGAGATTACCTAGCCGGTGAGCAGTTCTTC

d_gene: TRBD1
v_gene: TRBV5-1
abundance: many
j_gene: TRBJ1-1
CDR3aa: CASSLAGTGGFNTEAFF
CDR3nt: TGCGCCAGCAGCTTGGCCGGGACAGGGGGTTTCAACACTGAAGCTTTCTTT

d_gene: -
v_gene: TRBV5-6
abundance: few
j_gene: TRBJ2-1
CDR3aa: CASSTAGRGGDEQFF
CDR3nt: TGTGCCAGCAGCACGGCCGGCCGAGGGGGAGATGAGCAGTTCTTC

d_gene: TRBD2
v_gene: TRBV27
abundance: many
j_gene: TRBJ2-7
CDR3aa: CASSATGAGVRREQYF
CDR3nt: TGTGCCAGCAGTGCCACTGGAGCGGGAGTCCGCAGAGAGCAGTACTTC

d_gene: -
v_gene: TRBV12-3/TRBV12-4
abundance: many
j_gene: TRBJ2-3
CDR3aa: CASTQATPGSTDTQYF
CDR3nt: TGTGCCAGCACCCAAGCGACACCAGGAAGCACAGATACGCAGTATTTT

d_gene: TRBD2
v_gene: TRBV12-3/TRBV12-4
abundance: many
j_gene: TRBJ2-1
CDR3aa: CASRTGTRFEQFF
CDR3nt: TGTGCCAGCAGAACCGGGACTAGATTTGAGCAGTTCTTC

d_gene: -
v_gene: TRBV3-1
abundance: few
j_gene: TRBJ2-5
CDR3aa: CASSQVGSQETQYF
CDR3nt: TGTGCCAGCAGCCAGGTGGGATCTCAAGAGACCCAGTACTTC

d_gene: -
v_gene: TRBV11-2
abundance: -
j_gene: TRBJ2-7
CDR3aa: CASSLGGMSGVGEQYF
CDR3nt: TGTGCCAGCAGCTTAGGGGGCATGTCGGGTGTGGGCGAGCAGTACTTC

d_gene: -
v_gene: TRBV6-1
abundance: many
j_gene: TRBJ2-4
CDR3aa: CASGEGAIQYF
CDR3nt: TGTGCCAGCGGCGAAGGGGCCATTCAGTACTTC

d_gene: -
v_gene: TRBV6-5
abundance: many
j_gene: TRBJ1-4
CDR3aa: CASSYSDGLFF
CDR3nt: TGTGCCAGCAGTTACTCCGATGGACTGTTTTTT

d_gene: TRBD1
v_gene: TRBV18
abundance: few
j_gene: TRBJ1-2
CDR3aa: CASSPGQGLDYGYTF
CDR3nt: TGTGCCAGCTCACCGGGACAGGGTTTGGACTATGGCTACACCTTC

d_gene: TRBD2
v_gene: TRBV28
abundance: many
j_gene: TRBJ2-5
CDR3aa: CASSRTLAGSETQYF
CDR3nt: TGTGCCAGCAGCCGAACCCTAGCGGGATCAGAGACCCAGTACTTC

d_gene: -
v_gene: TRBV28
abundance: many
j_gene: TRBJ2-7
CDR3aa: CASSPGTDEQYF
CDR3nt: TGTGCCAGCAGTCCCGGGACGGACGAGCAGTACTTC

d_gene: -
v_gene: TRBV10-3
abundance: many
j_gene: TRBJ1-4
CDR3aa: CAIGEGHGEKLFF
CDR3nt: TGTGCCATCGGGGAGGGACATGGTGAAAAACTGTTTTTT

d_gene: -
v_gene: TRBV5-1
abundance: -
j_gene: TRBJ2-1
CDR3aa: CASSLATAYYNEQFF
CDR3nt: TGCGCCAGCAGCTTGGCGACAGCCTACTACAATGAGCAGTTCTTC

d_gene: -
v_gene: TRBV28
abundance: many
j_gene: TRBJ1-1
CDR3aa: CASSLTHGFEAAFF
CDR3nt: TGTGCCAGCAGTTTAACTCATGGGTTTGAGGCTGCTTTCTTT

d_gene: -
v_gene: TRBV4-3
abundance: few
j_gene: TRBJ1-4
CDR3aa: CASSQGSRNYEKLFF
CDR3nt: TGCGCCAGCAGCCAAGGGTCGAGGAATTATGAAAAACTGTTTTTT

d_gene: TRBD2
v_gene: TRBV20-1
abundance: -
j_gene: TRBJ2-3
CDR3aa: CSARVLAGGGQTDTQYF
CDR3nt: TGCAGTGCTAGAGTGCTAGCGGGAGGCGGTCAGACAGATACGCAGTATTTT

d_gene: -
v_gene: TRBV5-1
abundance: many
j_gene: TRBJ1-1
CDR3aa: CASRGADTEAFF
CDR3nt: TGCGCCAGCCGGGGGGCGGACACTGAAGCTTTCTTT

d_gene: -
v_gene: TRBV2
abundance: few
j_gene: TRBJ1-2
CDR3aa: CASSQETGVVRGYTF
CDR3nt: TGTGCCAGCAGTCAGGAGACAGGTGTAGTCCGCGGCTACACCTTC

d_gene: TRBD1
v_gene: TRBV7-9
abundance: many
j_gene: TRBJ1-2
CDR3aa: CASTNLGQLLLYGYTF
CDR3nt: TGTGCCAGCACCAACTTGGGACAGCTGCTTCTCTATGGCTACACCTTC

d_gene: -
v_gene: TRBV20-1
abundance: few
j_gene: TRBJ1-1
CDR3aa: CSARDRRQNTEAFF
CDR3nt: TGCAGTGCTAGAGATCGACGGCAGAACACTGAAGCTTTCTTT

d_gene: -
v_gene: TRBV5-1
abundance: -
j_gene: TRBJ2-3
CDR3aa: CASSLEPAPLPDTQYF
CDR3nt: TGCGCCAGCAGCTTGGAGCCAGCACCTTTGCCAGATACGCAGTATTTT

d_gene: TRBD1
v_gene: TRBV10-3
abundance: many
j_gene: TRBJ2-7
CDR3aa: CAISESLTGGQYEQYF
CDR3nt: TGTGCCATCAGTGAGTCGTTAACAGGGGGACAGTACGAGCAGTACTTC

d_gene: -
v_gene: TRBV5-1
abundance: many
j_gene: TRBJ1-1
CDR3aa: CASSNGGDTEAFF
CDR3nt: TGCGCCAGCTCCAACGGGGGCGACACTGAAGCTTTCTTT

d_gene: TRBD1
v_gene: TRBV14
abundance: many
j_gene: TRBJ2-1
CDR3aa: CASSQLGTALDEQFF
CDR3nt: TGTGCCAGCAGCCAACTTGGGACAGCACTTGATGAGCAGTTCTTC

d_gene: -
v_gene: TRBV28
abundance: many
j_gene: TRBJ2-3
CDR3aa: CASSLLGGDTQYF
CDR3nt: TGTGCCAGCAGTTTATTAGGGGGGGATACGCAGTATTTT

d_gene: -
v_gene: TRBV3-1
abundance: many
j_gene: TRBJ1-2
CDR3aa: CASSQGIYGYTF
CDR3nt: TGTGCCAGCAGCCAAGGGATCTATGGCTACACCTTC

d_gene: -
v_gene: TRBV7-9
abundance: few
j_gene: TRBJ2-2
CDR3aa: CASSLGGTSLGELFF
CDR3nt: TGTGCCAGCAGCTTAGGAGGAACTAGTCTCGGGGAGCTGTTTTTT

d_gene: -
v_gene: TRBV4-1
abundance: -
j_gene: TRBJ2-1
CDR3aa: CASSQAVGYNEQFF
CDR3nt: TGCGCCAGCAGCCAAGCCGTAGGGTACAATGAGCAGTTCTTC

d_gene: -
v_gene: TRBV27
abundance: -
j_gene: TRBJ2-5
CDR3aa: CASSLFALAAQETQYF
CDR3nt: TGTGCCAGCAGTTTATTCGCTCTGGCAGCTCAAGAGACCCAGTACTTC

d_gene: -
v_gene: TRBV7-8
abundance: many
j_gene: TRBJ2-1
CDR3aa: CASSLSPGENEQFF
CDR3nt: TGTGCCAGCAGCTTATCTCCGGGGGAGAATGAGCAGTTCTTC

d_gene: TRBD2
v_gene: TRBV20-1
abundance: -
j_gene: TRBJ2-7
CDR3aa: CSARAGGYEQYF
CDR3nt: TGCAGTGCGAGAGCGGGAGGCTACGAGCAGTACTTC

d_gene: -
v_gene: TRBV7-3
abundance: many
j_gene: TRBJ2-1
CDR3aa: CASSLRPFTGEQFF
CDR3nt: TGTGCCAGCAGCTTAAGGCCGTTTACCGGTGAGCAGTTCTTC

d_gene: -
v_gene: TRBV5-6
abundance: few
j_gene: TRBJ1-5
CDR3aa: CASSFWGQPQHF
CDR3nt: TGTGCCAGCAGCTTTTGGGGACAGCCCCAGCATTTT

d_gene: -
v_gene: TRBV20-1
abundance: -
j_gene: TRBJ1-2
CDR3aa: CSARDVRVVYGYTF
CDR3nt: TGCAGTGCTAGAGATGTAAGGGTGGTCTATGGCTACACCTTC

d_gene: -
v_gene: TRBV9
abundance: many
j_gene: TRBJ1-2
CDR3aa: CASSPGHSNYGYTF
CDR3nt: TGTGCCAGCTCCCCGGGACATAGTAACTATGGCTACACCTTC

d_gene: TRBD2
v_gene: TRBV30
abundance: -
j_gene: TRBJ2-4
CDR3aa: CAWTTGTSGTHF
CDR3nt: TGTGCCTGGACCACGGGGACTAGCGGGACGCACTTC

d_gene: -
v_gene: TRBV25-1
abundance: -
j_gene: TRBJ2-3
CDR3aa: CASSSGGTDTLYF
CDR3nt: TGTGCCAGCAGTTCCGGGGGGACAGATACGCTGTATTTT